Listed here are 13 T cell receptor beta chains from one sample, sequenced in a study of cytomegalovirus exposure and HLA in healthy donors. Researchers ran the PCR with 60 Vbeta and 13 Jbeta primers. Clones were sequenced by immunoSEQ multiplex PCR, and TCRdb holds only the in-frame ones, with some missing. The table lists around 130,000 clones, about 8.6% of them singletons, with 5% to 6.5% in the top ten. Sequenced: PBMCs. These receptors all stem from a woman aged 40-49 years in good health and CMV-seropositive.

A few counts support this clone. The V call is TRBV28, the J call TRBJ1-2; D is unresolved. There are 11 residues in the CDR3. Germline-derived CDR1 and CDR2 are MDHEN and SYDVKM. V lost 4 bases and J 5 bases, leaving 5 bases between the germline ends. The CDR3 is CASSSEYGYTF. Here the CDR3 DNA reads TGTGCCAGCAGTTCGGAGTATGGCTACACCTTC.

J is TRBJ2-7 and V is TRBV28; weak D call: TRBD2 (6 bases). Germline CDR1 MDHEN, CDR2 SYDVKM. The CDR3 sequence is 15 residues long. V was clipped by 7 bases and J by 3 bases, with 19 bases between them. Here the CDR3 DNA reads TGTGCCAGCAACCCCCTAGGGACTGAAGTCTACGAGCAGTACTTC. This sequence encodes CASNPLGTEVYEQYF.

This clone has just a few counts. The CDR3 is CASSLAGGAYEQYF. CDR3 DNA: TGTGCCAGCAGCTTAGCTGGGGGCGCATACGAGCAGTACTTC. J is TRBJ2-7 and V is TRBV11-2; possible D gene TRBD1, 6 bases. Trimming cost V 1 base and J 4 bases, with 11 bases left between them. The CDR3 runs to 14 residues. The germline gives CDR1 SGHAT, CDR2 FQNNGV.

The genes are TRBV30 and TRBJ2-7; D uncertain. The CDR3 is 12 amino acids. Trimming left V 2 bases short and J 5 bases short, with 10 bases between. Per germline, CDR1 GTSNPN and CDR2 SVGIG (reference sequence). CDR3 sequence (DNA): TGTGCCTGGAGTAAGCGTATAAACGAGCAGTACTTC. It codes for CAWSKRINEQYF.

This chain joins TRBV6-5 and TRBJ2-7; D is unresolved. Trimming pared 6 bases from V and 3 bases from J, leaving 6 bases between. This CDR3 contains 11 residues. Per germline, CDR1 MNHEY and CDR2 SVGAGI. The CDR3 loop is CASRRDYEQYF. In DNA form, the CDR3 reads TGTGCCAGCAGGCGCGACTACGAGCAGTACTTC.

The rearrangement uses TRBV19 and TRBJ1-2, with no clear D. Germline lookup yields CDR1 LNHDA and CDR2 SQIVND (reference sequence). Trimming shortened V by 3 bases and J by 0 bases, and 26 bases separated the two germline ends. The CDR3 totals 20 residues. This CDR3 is CASSIFTFDGAVGANYGYTF. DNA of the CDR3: TGTGCCAGTAGTATTTTTACTTTCGACGGAGCAGTAGGAGCTAACTATGGCTACACCTTC.

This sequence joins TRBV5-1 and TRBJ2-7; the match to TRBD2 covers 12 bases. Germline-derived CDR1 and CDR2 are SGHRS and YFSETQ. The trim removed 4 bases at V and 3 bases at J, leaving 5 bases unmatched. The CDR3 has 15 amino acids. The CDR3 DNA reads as TGCGCCAGCAGCGGATTACTAGCGGGGGGCTACGAGCAGTACTTC. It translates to CASSGLLAGGYEQYF.

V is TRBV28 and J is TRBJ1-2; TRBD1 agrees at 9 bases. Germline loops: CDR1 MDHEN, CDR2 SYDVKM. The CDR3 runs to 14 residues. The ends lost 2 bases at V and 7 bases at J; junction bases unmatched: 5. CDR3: CASSLGRTGAGYTF. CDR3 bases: TGTGCCAGCAGTTTAGGCCGGACAGGGGCTGGCTACACCTTC.

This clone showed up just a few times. The DNA for the CDR3 is TGTGCCAGCAGCCCCCGAACTAGCGGGGGCCCAGATACGCAGTATTTT. Translated, it gives CASSPRTSGGPDTQYF. V is TRBV7-9 and J is TRBJ2-3; 11 bases are a match to TRBD2. The CDR3 contains 16 residues. The trim removed 5 bases at V and 4 bases at J, leaving 8 bases unmatched. Germline V gene data show CDR1 as SEHNR and CDR2 as FQNEAQ (reference sequence).

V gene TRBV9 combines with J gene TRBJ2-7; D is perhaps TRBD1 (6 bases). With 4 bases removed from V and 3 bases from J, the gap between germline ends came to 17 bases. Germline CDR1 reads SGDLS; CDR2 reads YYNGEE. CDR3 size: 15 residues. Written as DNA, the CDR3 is TGTGCCAGCAGCCCCCGAACAGGGAAAGACTACGAGCAGTACTTC. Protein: CASSPRTGKDYEQYF.

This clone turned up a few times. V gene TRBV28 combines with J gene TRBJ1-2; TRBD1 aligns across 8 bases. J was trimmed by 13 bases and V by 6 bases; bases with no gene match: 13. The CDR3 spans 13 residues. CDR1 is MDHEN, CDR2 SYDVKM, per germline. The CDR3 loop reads CASRPQGETVATF. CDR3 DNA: TGTGCCAGCAGACCACAGGGGGAGACGGTGGCCACCTTC.

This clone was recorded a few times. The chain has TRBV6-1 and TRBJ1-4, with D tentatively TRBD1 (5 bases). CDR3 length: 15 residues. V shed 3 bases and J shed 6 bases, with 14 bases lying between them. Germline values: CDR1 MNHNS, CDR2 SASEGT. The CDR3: CASSEWETGDEKLFF. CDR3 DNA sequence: TGTGCCAGCAGTGAGTGGGAGACGGGGGATGAAAAACTGTTTTTT.

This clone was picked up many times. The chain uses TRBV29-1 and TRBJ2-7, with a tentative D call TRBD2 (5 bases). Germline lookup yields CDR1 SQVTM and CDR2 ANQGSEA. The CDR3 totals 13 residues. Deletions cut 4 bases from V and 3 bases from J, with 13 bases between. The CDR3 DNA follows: TGCAGCGTTGGGGCGGGTTCTGGCTACGAGCAGTACTTC. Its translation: CSVGAGSGYEQYF.